This TCR beta chain was identified during a study of T cell repertoires in cytomegalovirus infection. Study as a whole: Recently identified HLA-C-restricted CMV epitopes were among the peptides used. Public signatures in TCR beta pointed to CMV infection and matching HLA type.

This CDR3 spans 15 amino acids. V lost 0 bases, J lost 4 bases, and 10 bases lay in between. From germline, CDR1 is SGHTA and CDR2 FQGTGA. One entry per CDR3 protein, called by TCRdb with MiXCR from the reads. The sample has about 270,000 distinct CDR3 sequences; under 25% are singletons. On this clonotype itself: Its matching antigen is unknown.

Study-level results: It was HLA-C-restricted CMV-specific TCR beta clonotypes that dominated the response ex vivo. Adding up the frequency of public TCR beta families identified people who carried CMV plus the relevant HLA.

This TCR came from a human donor in good health (CMV status not recorded). Some clones in this sample may be carry-over from other donors' samples. Source: cultured PBMCs, taken from culture after CMV antigen stimulation. This sequence joins TRBV7-3 and TRBJ2-1; a weak D match, TRBD2 (5 bases). CDR3 protein: CASSLTGGLYNEQFF. The CDR3 region has the DNA TGTGCCAGCAGCTTAACGGGCGGACTTTACAATGAGCAGTTCTTC.